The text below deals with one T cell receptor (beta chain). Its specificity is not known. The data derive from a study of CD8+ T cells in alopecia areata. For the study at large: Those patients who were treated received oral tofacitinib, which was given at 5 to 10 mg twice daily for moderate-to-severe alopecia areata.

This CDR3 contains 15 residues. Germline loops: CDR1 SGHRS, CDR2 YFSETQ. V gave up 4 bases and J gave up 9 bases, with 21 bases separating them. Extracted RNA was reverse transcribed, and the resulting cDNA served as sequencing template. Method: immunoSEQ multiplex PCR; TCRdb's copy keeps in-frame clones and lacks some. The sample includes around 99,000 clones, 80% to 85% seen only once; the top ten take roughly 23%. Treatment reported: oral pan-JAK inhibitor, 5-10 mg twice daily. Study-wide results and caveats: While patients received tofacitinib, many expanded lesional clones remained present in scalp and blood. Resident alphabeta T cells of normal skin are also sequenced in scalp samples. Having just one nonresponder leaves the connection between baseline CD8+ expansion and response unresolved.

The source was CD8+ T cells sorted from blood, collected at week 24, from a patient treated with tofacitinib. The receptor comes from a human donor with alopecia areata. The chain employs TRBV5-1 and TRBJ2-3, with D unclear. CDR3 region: CASSPRLKDRATQYF. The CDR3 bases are TGCGCCAGCAGCCCCCGCCTTAAGGACCGAGCGACGCAGTATTTT.